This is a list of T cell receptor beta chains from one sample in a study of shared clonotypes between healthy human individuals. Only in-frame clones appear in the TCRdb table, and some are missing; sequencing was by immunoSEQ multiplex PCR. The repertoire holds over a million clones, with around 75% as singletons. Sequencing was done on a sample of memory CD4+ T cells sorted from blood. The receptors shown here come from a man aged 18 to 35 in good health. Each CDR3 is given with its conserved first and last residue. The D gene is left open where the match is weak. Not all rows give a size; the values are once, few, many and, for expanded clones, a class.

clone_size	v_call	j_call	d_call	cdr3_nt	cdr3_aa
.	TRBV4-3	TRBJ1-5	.	TGCGCCAGCAGCCAAACTCCCGATCAGCCCCAGCATTTT	CASSQTPDQPQHF
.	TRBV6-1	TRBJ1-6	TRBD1	TGTGCCAGCAGCCCAAAGGGACAGGGTGGTTCACCCCTCCACTTT	CASSPKGQGGSPLHF
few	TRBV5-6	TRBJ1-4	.	TGTGCCAGCAGCTTGCTCGGTCAAAATGAAAAACTGTTTTTT	CASSLLGQNEKLFF
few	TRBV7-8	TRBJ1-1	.	TGTGCCAGCAGCACGGATGGGAACACTGAAGCTTTCTTT	CASSTDGNTEAFF
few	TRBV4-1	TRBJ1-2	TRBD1	TGCGCCAGCAGCCGCACAGGGGGCGTTGACTATGGCTACACCTTC	CASSRTGGVDYGYTF
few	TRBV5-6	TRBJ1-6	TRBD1	TGTGCCAGCAGCACGGACAGGGACTATAATTCACCCCTCCACTTT	CASSTDRDYNSPLHF
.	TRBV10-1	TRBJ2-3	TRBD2	TGCGCCAGCACCTCCCAGCGGGAGTCCCCTTATACGCAGTATTTT	CASTSQRESPYTQYF
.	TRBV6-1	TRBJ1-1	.	TGTGCCAGCAGGGACGTTCCCACCATGAACACTGAAGCTTTCTTT	CASRDVPTMNTEAFF
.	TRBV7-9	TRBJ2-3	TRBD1	TGTGCCAGCAGCTTTTCGGGACAGCAGATCACAGATACGCAGTATTTT	CASSFSGQQITDTQYF
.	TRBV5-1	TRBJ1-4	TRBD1	TGCGCCAGCAGCTTGGACAGGGGGTTTGAAAAACTGTTTTTT	CASSLDRGFEKLFF
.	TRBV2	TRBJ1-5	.	TGTGCCAGCAGTGAAGGCTTTGGGGCCCCCCAGCATTTT	CASSEGFGAPQHF
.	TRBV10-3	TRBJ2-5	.	TGTGCCATCAGTGAGCCCAGAGAGACCCAGTACTTC	CAISEPRETQYF
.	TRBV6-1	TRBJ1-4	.	TGTGCCAGCAGTGCACAGGGAGGTGGCGAAAAACTGTTTTTT	CASSAQGGGEKLFF
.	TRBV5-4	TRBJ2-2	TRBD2	TGTGCCAGCAGCTTTGGGACTAGCAGCGCCACCGGGGAGCTGTTTTTT	CASSFGTSSATGELFF
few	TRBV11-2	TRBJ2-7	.	TGTGCCAGCAGCTTTCAGGTTTACGAGCAGTACTTC	CASSFQVYEQYF
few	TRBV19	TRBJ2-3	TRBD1	TGTGCCAGTAGCAGGGGGACAGGGGTTATCACAGATACGCAGTATTTT	CASSRGTGVITDTQYF
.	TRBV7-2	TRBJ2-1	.	TGTGCCAGCAGCCAATACAGCTTAAATGAGCAGTTCTTC	CASSQYSLNEQFF
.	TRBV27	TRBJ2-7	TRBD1	TGTGCCAGCAGAACCCCGGGACAGAGGTCCAACGAGCAGTACTTC	CASRTPGQRSNEQYF
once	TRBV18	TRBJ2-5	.	TGTGCCAGCTCACCATACAGCAGGGGAGAGACCCAGTACTTC	CASSPYSRGETQYF
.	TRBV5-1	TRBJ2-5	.	TGCGCCTCGAGGAGGGAGAACAAAGAGACCCAGTACTTC	CASRRENKETQYF
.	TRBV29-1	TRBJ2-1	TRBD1	TGCAGCGTTGACGGGGACAGAAGGAATGAGCAGTTCTTC	CSVDGDRRNEQFF
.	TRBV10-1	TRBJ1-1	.	TGCGCCAGCAGGTTGGGACCGAACACTGAAGCTTTCTTT	CASRLGPNTEAFF
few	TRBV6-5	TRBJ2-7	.	TGTGCCAGCAGTTCCTCCGGGTCCTCCTACGAGCAGTACTTC	CASSSSGSSYEQYF
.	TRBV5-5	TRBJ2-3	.	TGTGCCAGCAGCTTGGAAAGCGGGTTTCCAGATACGCAGTATTTT	CASSLESGFPDTQYF
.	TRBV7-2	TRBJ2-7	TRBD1	TGTGCCAGCAGCTTACGCAGGGGGTTCTACGAGCAGTACTTC	CASSLRRGFYEQYF
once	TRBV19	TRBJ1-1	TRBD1	TGTGCCAGTAGTCCAACAGGGGGCATCGGTGAAGCTTTCTTT	CASSPTGGIGEAFF
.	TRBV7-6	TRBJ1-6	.	TGTGCCAGCGGCAGGCTAACACCCCTCCACTTT	CASGRLTPLHF
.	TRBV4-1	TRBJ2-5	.	TGCGCCAGCAGCCAAGATCAGGAGGGGACTCAAGAGACCCAGTACTTC	CASSQDQEGTQETQYF
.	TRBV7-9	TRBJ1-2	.	TGTGCCAGCAGCTCCGGGACTTCAACGGGCTACACCTTC	CASSSGTSTGYTF
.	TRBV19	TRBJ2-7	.	TGTGCCAGTAGTAGAACGGGAGAGAGCTACGAGCAGTACTTC	CASSRTGESYEQYF
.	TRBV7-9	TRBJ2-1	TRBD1	TGTGCCAGCAGCCAGGACAGGGCCGAGGGTGAGCAGTTCTTC	CASSQDRAEGEQFF
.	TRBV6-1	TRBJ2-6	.	TGTGCCACCCAGTTGGGGGCCGCTGGGGCCAACGTCCTGACTTTC	CATQLGAAGANVLTF
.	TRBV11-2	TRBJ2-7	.	TGTGCCAGCAGCTTAGTCTACGAGCAGTACTTC	CASSLVYEQYF
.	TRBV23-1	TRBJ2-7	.	TGCGCCAGCAGTCCCCTGGGAAACTCCTACGAGCAGTACTTC	CASSPLGNSYEQYF
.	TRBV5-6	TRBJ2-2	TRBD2	TGTGCCAGCAGCTTAGGGAGGGGTACCGGGGAGCTGTTTTTT	CASSLGRGTGELFF
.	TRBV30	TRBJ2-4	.	TGTGCCTGGAGTCCCGGGATGTCGGACATTCAGTACTTC	CAWSPGMSDIQYF
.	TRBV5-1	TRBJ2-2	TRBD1	TGCGCCAGCAGCTTTACAGGGGACACCGGGGAGCTGTTTTTT	CASSFTGDTGELFF
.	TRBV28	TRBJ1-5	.	TGTGCCACCCCGGGGGACGGAGGCAATCAGCCCCAGCATTTT	CATPGDGGNQPQHF
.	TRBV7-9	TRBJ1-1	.	TGTGCCAGCAGCCAACAGGGCAATACTGAAGCTTTCTTT	CASSQQGNTEAFF
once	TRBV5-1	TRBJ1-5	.	TGCGCCAGCAGCTTGGGGAAGAATCAGCCCCAGCATTTT	CASSLGKNQPQHF
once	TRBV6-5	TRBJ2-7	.	TGTGCCAGCAGTTACGGAACCTACGAGCAGTACTTC	CASSYGTYEQYF
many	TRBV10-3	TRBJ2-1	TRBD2	TGTGCCATCAGTGACCCCCTTGGTAGCGGGACGTCCGGTGAGCAGTTCTTC	CAISDPLGSGTSGEQFF
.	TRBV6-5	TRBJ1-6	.	TGTGCCAGCAGCAGACAGGAGATAGGGTCACCCCTCCACTTT	CASSRQEIGSPLHF
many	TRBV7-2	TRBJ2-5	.	TGTGCCAGCAGTCAGGAATCCAAGGGCTTGGAGACCCAGTACTTC	CASSQESKGLETQYF
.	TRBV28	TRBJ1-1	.	TGTGCCAGCAGTTTATCCCGCAGTCAGAACACTGAAGCTTTCTTT	CASSLSRSQNTEAFF
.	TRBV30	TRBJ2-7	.	TGTGCCTGGTCGACATCTGCGACCTCCTACGAGCAGTACTTC	CAWSTSATSYEQYF
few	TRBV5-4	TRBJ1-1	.	TGTGCCAGCAGACCCACAGAGAACACTGAAGCTTTCTTT	CASRPTENTEAFF
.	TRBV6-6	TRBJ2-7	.	TGTGCCAGCAGCAACACCAACGAGCAGTACTTC	CASSNTNEQYF
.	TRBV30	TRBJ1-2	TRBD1	TGTGCCTGGAGTGTTGGGACAGGGGGAAGAGGCTACACCTTC	CAWSVGTGGRGYTF
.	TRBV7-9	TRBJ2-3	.	TGTGCCAGCAGCCCGCGCCGGGCTAGCACAGATACGCAGTATTTT	CASSPRRASTDTQYF
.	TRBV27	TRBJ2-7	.	TGTGCCAGCAGCATTGAGTCTAGCAAGGGGCACTACGAGCAGTACTTC	CASSIESSKGHYEQYF
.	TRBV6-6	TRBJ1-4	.	TGTGCCAGCAGTTATGGTCAGTTTAATGAAAAACTGTTTTTT	CASSYGQFNEKLFF
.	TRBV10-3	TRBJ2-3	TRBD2	TGTGCCATCAGTGGGGGACTAGCGGGAGGTCAAGATACGCAGTATTTT	CAISGGLAGGQDTQYF
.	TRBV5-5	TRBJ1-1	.	TGTGCCAGCAGCTTGGTCGGGGGGAACACTGAAGCTTTCTTT	CASSLVGGNTEAFF
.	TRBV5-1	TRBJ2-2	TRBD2	TGCGCCAGCAGCTTGGGTCCTAGCGGGAACGCCGGGGAGCTGTTTTTT	CASSLGPSGNAGELFF
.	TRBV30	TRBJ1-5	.	TGTGCCTGGAAAGGGGGGGGGTCCCAGCCCCAGCATTTT	CAWKGGGSQPQHF
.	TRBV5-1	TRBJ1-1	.	TGCGCCAGCAGCCCTGGGACCGCGAACACTGAAGCTTTCTTT	CASSPGTANTEAFF
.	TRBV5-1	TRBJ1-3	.	TGCGCCAGCAGCTTGGTAGGGCCAGGTCACTCTGGAAACACCATATATTTT	CASSLVGPGHSGNTIYF
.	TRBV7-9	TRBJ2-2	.	TGTGCCAGCAGCTTAGAGGGGGCGAACACCGGGGAGCTGTTTTTT	CASSLEGANTGELFF